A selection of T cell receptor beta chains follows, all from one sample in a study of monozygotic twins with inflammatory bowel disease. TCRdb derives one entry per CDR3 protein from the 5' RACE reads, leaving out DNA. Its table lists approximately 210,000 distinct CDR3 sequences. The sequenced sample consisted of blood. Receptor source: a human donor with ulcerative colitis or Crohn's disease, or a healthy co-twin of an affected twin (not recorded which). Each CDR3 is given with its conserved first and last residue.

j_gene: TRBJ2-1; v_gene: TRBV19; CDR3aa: CASRGGASATYNEQFF
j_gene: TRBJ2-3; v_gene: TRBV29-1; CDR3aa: CSVWWVGTDTQYF
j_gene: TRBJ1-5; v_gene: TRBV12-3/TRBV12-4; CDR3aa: CASRKGSNQPQHF
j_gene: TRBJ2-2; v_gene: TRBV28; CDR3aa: CASRVPDANTGELFF
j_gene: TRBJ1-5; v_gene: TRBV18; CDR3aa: CASSSGQGTLNQPQHF
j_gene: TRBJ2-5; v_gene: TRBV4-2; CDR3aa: CASRPDREWETQYF
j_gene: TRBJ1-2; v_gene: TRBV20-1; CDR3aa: CSALPDRLYGYTF
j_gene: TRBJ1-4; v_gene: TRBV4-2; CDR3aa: CASRAREKLFF
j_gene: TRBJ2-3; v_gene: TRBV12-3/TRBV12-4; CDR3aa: CASSLLWTGGTDTQYF
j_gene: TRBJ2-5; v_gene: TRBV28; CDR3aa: CASRSPPWETQYF
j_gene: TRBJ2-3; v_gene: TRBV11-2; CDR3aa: CASSLERGRGKKDTQYF
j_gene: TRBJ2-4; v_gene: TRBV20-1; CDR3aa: CSARPGQGAKNIQYF
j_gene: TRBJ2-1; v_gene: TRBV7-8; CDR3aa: CASSLHNEQFF
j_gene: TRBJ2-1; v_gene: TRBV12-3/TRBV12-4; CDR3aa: CASSSWGGGVSYNEQFF
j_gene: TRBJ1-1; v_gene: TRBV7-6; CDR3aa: CASSLSPSANTEAFF
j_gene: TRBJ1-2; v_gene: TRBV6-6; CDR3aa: CASSQGAGGYTF